This TCR beta chain derives from a study of regulatory T cells in long-lasting Graves disease (dated by TCRdb to the early 2020s). Some background on the complete study: Newly diagnosed Graves' disease patients had taken antithyroid drugs for less than 3 months. The study was conducted in China and was registered as a clinical trial. Peripheral blood TCR sequencing and RNA sequencing compared persistent Graves' disease patients with newly diagnosed Graves' disease patients. A total of roughly 35 samples were covered by TCR sequencing, comprising approximately 13 persistent and some 20 newly diagnosed Graves' disease patients.

Interpreted using the paper, the time point label stands for: newly diagnosed GD, antithyroid drugs for less than 3 months. RNA was extracted from PBMCs in TRIzol for both TCR sequencing and RNA sequencing. The diagnosis of Graves' disease followed American Thyroid Association guidelines. The patients came from an endocrinology department in Xi'an, China. Each patient gave about 10 milliliters of peripheral blood, collected in an EDTA anticoagulant tube. Ficoll Paque Plus density gradient separation was used to isolate PBMCs, and no further T cell sorting was performed. An Agilent 2100 Bioanalyzer and agarose gel were used to check RNA quality, and a NanoDrop 2000 was used to measure RNA concentration. Receptor libraries were prepared by multiplex PCR. Sequencing instrument: Illumina HiSeq 4000. iRepertoire HTBI primers and Arm-PCR amplification of CDR3 regions were used to construct TCR beta libraries. Gel purification was performed on PCR products prior to sequencing. Under the source paper's analysis protocol: Gene usage analysis of CDR3 amino acid clonotypes used the roughly 60 TRBV and fewer than 15 TRBJ segments found across samples. COPE and FqMerger were used to merge filtered high-quality paired reads into contigs. BLAST was used to align contigs to IMGT TRBV, TRBD and TRBJ reference genes, with CDR3 defined following IMGT. Any clonotype with a frequency above 0.1% was counted as a highly expanded clone. Shannon entropy was used to measure repertoire diversity, and the Gini coefficient was used to measure V-J evenness. A clonotype was considered public if more than one individual shared it. TCRdb passed the public sequencing reads through fastp at Q25 and MiXCR, retaining productive beta sequences. Rows with a matching CDR3 protein are joined into one entry that keeps the most common DNA and genes. The authors' filters were not applied to this entry. A total of around 450,000 distinct CDR3 sequences appear in this sample, 15% to 20% of them only once. The top ten hold more than 9% of the sample.

Here is what the overall study found, with its caveats: Persistent Graves' disease patients showed lower TCR Shannon entropy and fewer highly expanded clones than newly diagnosed patients, suggesting clonal expansion. The study examined only peripheral blood because the primary lesion, thyroid tissue, could not be accessed. Sequencing and analysis were restricted to the TCR beta chain. The authors acknowledged the small sample size as a limitation that may reduce accuracy. Patients with persistent disease shared more public clonotypes (around 2,500) than newly diagnosed patients did (around 930).

This clonotype was seen a handful of times. It lacks a known antigen. No much larger clonotype is one base removed from it; base qualities were not supplied. This sample was shared with a second study, whose subject was T cells in Graves' hyperthyroidism and ophthalmopathy. The second study, in turn, reports: Graves' hyperthyroidism was defined as stable when no progression to ophthalmopathy occurred over 18 months of follow-up. Hyperthyroidism patients were newly diagnosed, had a disease duration of under 2 months, and were aged 18 to 65 years. The study excluded patients with uncontrolled infections, other autoimmune diseases, pregnancy or lactation. Diagnoses were based on clinical symptoms, serum thyroxine and TRAb, thyroid ultrasound and orbital computed tomography. For the first round of RT-PCR on the TCR CDR3, the HTBI primer set was used together with the Qiagen OneStep RT-PCR kit. Most expanded thyroid clonotypes (frequency above 0.001) were also detected in blood, suggesting blood repertoires may reflect thyroid immune responses. A model built on a 13 V-J signature distinguished ophthalmopathy from stable hyperthyroidism, reaching about 88% sensitivity and under 84% specificity in cross-validation and 80%/75% in testing. In validation, the model predicted progression to ophthalmopathy with around 71% sensitivity and around 72% specificity, a median of 6.5 months before onset. A discovery cohort of around 100 patients, 43 with Graves' ophthalmopathy and more than 55 with stable Graves' hyperthyroidism, was used to find distinguishing TCR V-J signatures. Whether ophthalmopathy could be predicted prospectively was tested in an independent validation cohort made up of some 20 hyperthyroidism patients plus 17 patients who later progressed to ophthalmopathy. The 95 to 100 discovery patients were randomly divided into training and test sets at a 7:3 ratio. In six Graves' hyperthyroidism patients, the study also compared T-cell repertoires from thyroid tissue with T-cell repertoires from blood. Following sampling, methimazole starting at 30 mg daily was given to hyperthyroidism patients, and high-dose intravenous methylprednisolone was given to ophthalmopathy patients. The libraries were constructed in a second round of multiplex PCR and then size-selected and purified. Libraries were sequenced paired-end with 100 bp reads on an Illumina HiSeq2000. SOAPnuke was used to process the raw data, throwing out any read that contained adapters or uncalled bases, had a mean Phred below 15, or lacked an exact constant-primer or identifier match. High-quality paired reads were merged using COPE v1.2.5, and each unique nucleotide sequence was defined as a clonotype. Clonotypes were aligned to IMGT TRBV, TRBD and TRBJ reference segments using MiTCR v1.1. The analysis included only V-J combinations with a frequency above 0.0001, which together covered around 99% of the repertoires. The TCS score was defined as F50 (clonal expansion) divided by E x V (chaos), with BLOSUM62-based TCRdist calculated between CDR3 peptides within each V-J. Welch's t-statistics and random forest reduced roughly 540 V-J features to around 14, which were used in a naive Bayes classifier (R e1071). Sample size was not statistically predetermined, and investigators were not blinded to group allocation. The paper reports TCR Vbeta CDR3 sequencing of approximately 130 peripheral blood samples: 43 ophthalmopathy, under 85 hyperthyroidism and around 17 progressor patients.

The sample consisted of peripheral blood mononuclear cells (PBMCs), taken at new diagnosis, from a patient treated with antithyroid drugs. This clonotype was obtained from a man aged 40-49 years with Graves disease. Donor details come from another sample of the same person, matched by shared clones.

The encoded CDR3 is CASSQGGGANVLTF. The nucleotide sequence reads TGTGCCAGCAGTCAGGGAGGTGGGGCCAACGTCCTGACTTTC. The chain employs TRBV28 and TRBJ2-6; the best D guess is TRBD2, with 6 bases matching. CDR3 length: 14 amino acids, cysteine to phenylalanine. The sequence is cut down to CDR3 DNA, 42 bases in frame from base 1. V sheds 5 bases and J sheds 3 bases, leaving 8 bases between their ends. The CDR1 and CDR2 encoded by the germline V gene are MDHEN and SYDVKM.